This T cell receptor beta chain was recorded in a study of human T cells and chemical hapten exposure. General study results and limits: While controls formed fewer of them, expanded TCRs formed significantly more large CDR3 similarity clusters.

As to time point: patch test 1, 2 weeks after DPC sensitization. The treatment was: therapeutic diphenylcyclopropenone sensitization with weekly scalp DPC. Blood draws preceded each patch test application. Donors, patients with alopecia ranging from 18 to 70 years old and judged suitable for DPC, provided samples. Each CDR3 protein gets one entry after TCRdb re-called the RACE reads with MiXCR. This sample has around 380,000 distinct CDR3 sequences, with approximately 5.1% found just once. This clonotype turned up a few times. Antigen: not known. CDR3 size: 14 residues. The V end was cut by 9 bases, the J end by 6 bases, with 17 bases between. CDR1 and CDR2 from the germline V gene are SNHLY and FYNNEI.

The clonotype was recovered from a woman between 45 and 60 years old with alopecia areata. Some clones in this sample may be carry-over from other donors' samples. The sample was whole blood, taken in connection with sensitization to the hapten diphenylcyclopropenone (DPC). This chain uses TRBV2 with TRBJ2-2; TRBD1 or TRBD2 may be the D gene (5 bases each). The CDR3 sequence is CASSLGEISGELFF. The CDR3 DNA follows: TGTGCCAGTTCTCTAGGGGAGATCTCCGGGGAGCTGTTTTTT.